Each of the 13 T cell receptor beta chains below was sequenced from the same sample in a study of beta chain features in type 1 diabetes. General observations from the study: When Type 1 diabetes patients were examined, their TCRB CDR3s proved moderately but significantly shorter in all four CD4+ subsets.

Which antigens these TCRs recognize remains unknown. Investigators reverse transcribed all isolated RNA, so they sequenced expressed TCRB transcripts. Profiling relied on immunoSEQ multiplex PCR, and the TCRdb table lists in-frame clones only, not all of them. The profile shows hundreds of thousands of clones, 13% of them singletons. Sequenced: naive CD4+ T cells from blood. All receptors come from a man younger than 30 with type 1 diabetes.

This clone occurred a few times. The chain is built from TRBV28 and TRBJ2-5, with 7 bases that match TRBD2. V gave up 7 bases and J gave up 0 bases; unmatched junction bases: 8. In germline, CDR1 is MDHEN, CDR2 SYDVKM. The CDR3 is 15 residues long. CDR3 amino acids: CASTPGGSDQETQYF. Here the CDR3 DNA reads TGTGCCAGCACCCCCGGGGGGTCTGACCAAGAGACCCAGTACTTC.

This clone was observed a few times. The germline gene is not matched at one end of the junction; a read error may be the cause. The J gene is TRBJ2-5, the V gene TRBV7-7, with D possibly TRBD2 on 5 matching bases. This CDR3 has 13 residues. In germline, CDR1 is SSHAT, CDR2 FNYEAQ (reference sequence). The CDR3, as DNA: TGTGCTAGCAGCCCCGGACTCCTCGAGACCCAGTACTTC. Amino acid sequence: CASSPGLLETQYF.

The V and J genes are TRBV2 and TRBJ1-1; 7 positions agree with TRBD1. This CDR3 region has 14 residues. The V gene's germline CDR1 is SNHLY and CDR2 FYNNEI. The J segment lost 4 bases and the V segment lost 6 bases, leaving 8 bases of the junction unmatched. The CDR3 DNA sequence: TGTGCCAGCAGAGGGGGCAGGGATCTCACTGAAGCTTTCTTT. It specifies CASRGGRDLTEAFF.

The chain joins TRBV29-1 to TRBJ2-7; D may be TRBD2 (6 bases). The V and J ends lost 0 bases and 0 bases respectively, with 15 bases between them. There are 16 residues in the CDR3. Germline CDR1 is SQVTM and CDR2 is ANQGSEA. Written as DNA, the CDR3 is TGCAGCGTTGAAGATCAAAGGAGGGCCGGCTCCTACGAGCAGTACTTC. Translating gives CSVEDQRRAGSYEQYF.

This clone turned up a few times. This chain connects TRBV5-1 to TRBJ2-7, with 9 bases fitting TRBD2. CDR1 and CDR2 from the germline V gene are SGHRS and YFSETQ. J gave up 0 bases and V 0 bases, and 7 bases lay outside the gene matches. CDR3 size: 17 residues. The CDR3 region has the DNA TGCGCCAGCAGCTTGGCCGGTCTAGCGGGGAACTCCTACGAGCAGTACTTC. Translating gives CASSLAGLAGNSYEQYF.

V gene TRBV29-1 combines with J gene TRBJ2-5; D is possibly TRBD2 (5 bases). V gave up 8 bases and J gave up 5 bases, with 15 bases separating them. The CDR3 covers 12 residues. Germline CDR1 is SQVTM and CDR2 is ANQGSEA. The CDR3 DNA follows: TGCAGCTCCGGGGAAAGCAGGGAGACCCAGTACTTC. It yields the protein CSSGESRETQYF. Full variable domain (outside the CDR3, taken from reference TRBV29-1 and TRBJ2-5): SAVISQKPSRDICQRGTSLTIQCQVDSQVTMMFWYRQQPGQSLTLIATANQGSEATYESGFVIDKFPISRPNLTFSTLTVSNMSPEDSSIYLCSSGESRETQYFGPGTRLLVL.

The genes are TRBV15 and TRBJ2-7; 9 nucleotides line up with TRBD1. CDR1 and CDR2 from the germline V gene are LNHNV and YYDKDF (reference sequence). V lost 5 bases and J lost 2; bases outside the gene matches: 4. This CDR3 is built from 14 residues. As DNA, the CDR3 is TGTGCCACCAGCGGTGGACAGGGGACCTACGAGCAGTACTTC. This encodes CATSGGQGTYEQYF.

A note on this clone: Distinct nucleotide sequences in the sample also encode this CDR3. The chain combines TRBV5-1 with TRBJ2-3, with D maybe TRBD1 (6 bases). The CDR3 spans 13 residues. Deletions cut 0 bases from V and 4 bases from J, with 6 bases between. Per the germline V gene, CDR1 is SGHRS and CDR2 is YFSETQ. DNA of the CDR3: TGCGCCAGCAGCTTGGCAGGGGCAGATACGCAGTATTTT. Protein: CASSLAGADTQYF.

This clone has only a few counts. The chain carries TRBV7-9 and TRBJ1-6, with 8 bases fitting TRBD1. Germline values: CDR1 SEHNR, CDR2 FQNEAQ (reference sequence). The CDR3 sequence is 16 residues long. V dropped 7 bases and J dropped 3; count of bases not matched to a gene: 8. The DNA of the CDR3 is TGTGCCAGCACCCCCGGACAGGGTATCTATAATTCACCCCTCCACTTT. Translation: CASTPGQGIYNSPLHF.

This clone showed up just a few times. The chain's CDR3 is CAWSDSGQGGYGYTF. As DNA, the CDR3 is TGTGCCTGGAGCGATTCGGGACAGGGTGGCTATGGCTACACCTTC. The rearrangement joins TRBV30 to TRBJ1-2, with 9 bases lining up with TRBD1. The length of the CDR3 is 15 residues. Germline V CDR1 and CDR2: GTSNPN, SVGIG (reference sequence). The trim removed 3 bases at V and 4 bases at J, leaving 9 bases unmatched.

The CDR3 loop reads CASRGQGLDTEAFF. The CDR3 nucleotides are TGCGCCAGCAGAGGACAGGGTTTGGACACTGAAGCTTTCTTT. The chain links TRBV10-2 to TRBJ1-1; the match to TRBD1 covers 8 bases. V shed 6 bases and J 3 bases; nucleotides not matched to a gene: 6. Per the germline V gene, CDR1 is WSHSY and CDR2 is SAAADI. This CDR3 region has 14 residues.

The table lists this clone with a few counts. The CDR3 spells CASSSRQAGEQFF. Here the CDR3 DNA reads TGTGCCAGCAGTTCACGACAGGCTGGGGAGCAGTTCTTC. The rearrangement links TRBV5-6 to TRBJ2-1, with a possible D match to TRBD1 (6 bases). V was pared by 5 bases and J by 10 bases, with 16 bases between. Germline V lookup: CDR1 SGHDT, CDR2 YYEEEE. The CDR3 length is 13 residues.

As for this clone: Other DNA sequences within the sample encode an identical CDR3. The V and J genes are TRBV18 and TRBJ1-6; D is ambiguous. Deletions cut 2 bases from V and 8 bases from J, with 7 bases between. Germline values: CDR1 KGHSH, CDR2 LQKENI. The length of the CDR3 is 13 residues. CDR3 protein: CASSPGEDSPLHF. The CDR3 DNA reads TGTGCCAGCTCACCAGGGGAAGATTCACCCCTCCACTTT.